What follows are 10 T cell receptor beta chains derived from one specimen sequenced in a study of shared clonotypes between healthy human individuals. The repertoire was sequenced with immunoSEQ multiplex PCR; TCRdb's copy has only in-frame clones and lacks some. The sample includes some 1,400,000 clones, more than 95% of them seen just once. The specimen was naive CD4+ T cells sorted from blood. Subset noted: CD45RA+ positively selected. The receptor set was obtained from a man younger than 45 in good health.

This sequence joins TRBV7-3 and TRBJ2-3; 11 nucleotides line up with TRBD1. Germline assignment: CDR1 SGHTA and CDR2 FQGTGA. The CDR3 runs to 15 residues. The J segment lost 3 bases and the V segment lost 4 bases, leaving 3 bases of the junction unmatched. This chain's CDR3 is CASSSGQGETDTQYF. CDR3 DNA sequence: TGTGCCAGCAGCTCGGGACAGGGGGAAACAGATACGCAGTATTTT.

This rearrangement joins TRBV10-3 to TRBJ2-7; D is ambiguous. Germline V gene data show CDR1 as ENHRY and CDR2 as SYGVKD. The CDR3 spans 14 residues. The ends were cut back, 2 bases at V and 1 base at J, with 9 bases in the middle. The DNA of the CDR3 is TGTGCCATCAGTGAGGGGCCAGCTTCCTACGAGCAGTACTTC. Protein product: CAISEGPASYEQYF.

The V gene is TRBV19, the J gene TRBJ2-5; the match to TRBD1 covers 7 bases. The V segment lost 5 bases and the J segment 5 bases; nucleotides outside the gene matches: 5. The length of the CDR3 is 13 residues. Germline V gene lookup returns CDR1 LNHDA and CDR2 SQIVND (reference sequence). CDR3 loop: CASSPRGLETQYF. For the CDR3, the DNA is TGTGCCAGTAGTCCGAGGGGGCTGGAGACCCAGTACTTC.

The rearrangement uses TRBV6-1 and TRBJ2-1; 8 bases line up with TRBD1. The length of the CDR3 is 14 residues. Trimming at V came to 7 bases and at J to 9 bases, leaving 11 bases not matched to a gene. Germline V gene data show CDR1 as MNHNS and CDR2 as SASEGT. The CDR3 here is CASIAGTGYGEQFF. The CDR3 DNA follows: TGTGCCAGCATCGCCGGGACAGGTTATGGTGAGCAGTTCTTC.

J is TRBJ2-7 and V is TRBV29-1, with D tentatively TRBD1 or TRBD2 (5 bases each). CDR1 and CDR2 from the germline V gene are SQVTM and ANQGSEA. The CDR3 contains 12 residues. The V gene lost 7 bases and the J gene lost 2 bases, with 12 bases spanning the gap. CDR3 amino acids: CSGDGTTYEQYF. The CDR3 DNA sequence: TGCAGCGGGGACGGAACCACCTACGAGCAGTACTTC.

Turning to this clone: Distinct nucleotide sequences in the sample also encode this CDR3. The gene calls are TRBV18 and TRBJ1-3, with D perhaps TRBD1 (5 bases). CDR3 size: 15 residues. Trimming pared 3 bases from V and 0 bases from J, leaving 9 bases between. CDR1 is KGHSH and CDR2 is LQKENI in the germline V gene. The CDR3 is CASSPSGSSGNTIYF. As DNA, the CDR3 is TGTGCCAGCTCACCTTCAGGGTCCTCTGGAAACACCATATATTTT.

The CDR3 DNA sequence: TGTGCCAGTAGGACTAGTGATGCGTGGGGCGCTGAAGCTTTCTTT. Protein sequence: CASRTSDAWGAEAFF. The chain combines TRBV19 with TRBJ1-1; TRBD1 is a possible D gene (5 bases). V lost 6 bases, J lost 6 bases, and 20 bases lay in between. The CDR3 length is 15 residues. The germline V gene has CDR1 LNHDA and CDR2 SQIVND (reference sequence).

Comment on this clone: The same CDR3 can be traced to other DNA sequences in this sample. V and J are TRBV29-1 and TRBJ2-5; D may be TRBD2 (7 bases). The CDR3 length is 12 residues. Trimming left V 6 bases short and J 1 base short, with 9 bases between. The germline V gene encodes CDR1 SQVTM and CDR2 ANQGSEA. CDR3 in DNA: TGCAGCGTGGGGGGGGCCCAAGAGACCCAGTACTTC. Protein sequence: CSVGGAQETQYF.

This clone was recorded only once. V and J are TRBV15 and TRBJ2-1; tentative D call: TRBD1 (6 bases). The CDR3 is made up of 15 amino acids. Looked up from germline, CDR1 is LNHNV and CDR2 is YYDKDF (reference sequence). V was pared by 1 base and J by 9 bases, with 16 bases between. CDR3 protein: CATSRGDKDRSEQFF. The CDR3 region has the DNA TGTGCCACCAGCAGAGGGGACAAAGACCGAAGTGAGCAGTTCTTC.

V is TRBV6-6 and J is TRBJ2-1; D uncertain. This CDR3 spans 13 amino acids. V lost 7 bases to trimming and J lost 2 bases, with 9 bases between them. Germline-derived CDR1 and CDR2 are MNHNY and SVGAGI (reference sequence). In DNA form, the CDR3 reads TGTGCCAGCATCGGTCAGCCCTACAATGAGCAGTTCTTC. Amino acid sequence: CASIGQPYNEQFF.